This T cell receptor (beta chain) was documented in a study of cytomegalovirus exposure and HLA in healthy donors. Whole-study results and caveats: The authors assumed roughly uniform sequencing depth across donors for presence/absence analyses.

Trimming shortened V by 4 bases and J by 4 bases, and 17 bases separated the two germline ends. Germline V gene data show CDR1 as KGHSH and CDR2 as LQKENI. The length of the CDR3 is 16 residues. About this clone: Antigen specificity is unknown.

The PCR ran on 60 Vbeta and 13 Jbeta primers. In the original workflow: Unique TCR beta chains numbered around 80 million in a later analysis, with roughly 9.9 million shared. Clones were sequenced by immunoSEQ multiplex PCR, and TCRdb holds only the in-frame ones, with some missing. D and trimming come from the DNA, and the V and J calls and clone size come from that table. This sample has about 86,000 clones, with around three quarters found just once. The sequenced material came from PBMCs. The rearrangement uses TRBV18 and TRBJ2-1; D might be TRBD2 (6 bases). This TCR came from a man between 60 and 75 years old in good health and CMV-seronegative. The CDR3 region has the DNA TGTGCCAGCTCACGAGACAGCCCTGGGGGGTACAATGAGCAGTTCTTC. Its translation: CASSRDSPGGYNEQFF. The full variable domain, rest sourced from reference TRBV18 and TRBJ2-1, is NAGVMQNPRHLVRRRGQEARLRCSPMKGHSHVYWYRQLPEEGLKFMVYLQKENIIDESGMPKERFSAEFPKEGPSILRIQQVVRGDSAAYFCASSRDSPGGYNEQFFGPGTRLTVL.